One and the same sample provided the 15 T cell receptor beta chains below, sequenced in a study of identical twins. Each CDR3 protein is one row after TCRdb ran MiXCR on the 5' RACE reads. Among a few hundred thousand distinct CDR3 sequences listed, about 10% were seen once. The material sequenced was memory T cells sorted from blood. The receptors were sampled from a man over 45 in good health.

This clonotype appeared a few times. J is TRBJ2-3 and V is TRBV10-3, with D possibly matching TRBD2 (5 bases). Trimming took 8 bases from V and 1 from J, leaving 10 bases between them. This CDR3 region has 13 residues. Germline values: CDR1 ENHRY, CDR2 SYGVKD. CDR3 nucleotides: TGTGCCATCGGTGTGGAGGGCACAGATACGCAGTATTTT. Its protein product is CAIGVEGTDTQYF.

The table lists this clonotype with a few counts. The chain has TRBV20-1 and TRBJ2-1; possible D gene TRBD2, 7 bases. Per germline, CDR1 DFQATT and CDR2 SNEGSKA (reference sequence). CDR3 size: 17 residues. Trimming cost V 4 bases and J 2 bases, with 21 bases left between them. CDR3 sequence (DNA): TGCAGTGCTATGACGGGGGGCGGGAGATGGGCCTACAATGAGCAGTTCTTC. Its translation is CSAMTGGGRWAYNEQFF.

The V gene is TRBV12-3 or TRBV12-4, the J gene TRBJ1-2; TRBD1 might be the D (5 bases). V shed 7 bases and J shed 4 bases, with 10 bases lying between them. The CDR3 extends over 12 amino acids. The CDR3 sequence is CASTRQFYGYTF. The CDR3, as DNA: TGTGCCAGCACCCGACAGTTCTATGGCTACACCTTC.

This clonotype was detected many times. This chain joins TRBV6-5 and TRBJ2-1; 8 bases match TRBD1. The V gene end was trimmed by 0 bases and the J gene end by 0 bases; junction bases not matched to a gene: 1. Germline-derived CDR1 and CDR2 are MNHEY and SVGAGI. The CDR3 sequence is 16 residues long. Here the CDR3 DNA reads TGTGCCAGCAGTTACTCGACAGGGGTCTCCTACAATGAGCAGTTCTTC. This translates into CASSYSTGVSYNEQFF.

This clonotype was picked up a small number of times. The rearrangement links TRBV11-2 to TRBJ2-3, with 9 bases matching TRBD2. Germline CDR1 SGHAT, CDR2 FQNNGV. The CDR3 totals 11 residues. The trim removed 5 bases at V and 12 bases at J, leaving 3 bases unmatched. In DNA, the CDR3 is TGTGCCAGCAGCCGCGGGGGGGCACAGTATTTT. The encoded protein is CASSRGGAQYF.

This clonotype was counted ten times or more. The V call is TRBV29-1, the J call TRBJ2-7, with no clear D. Germline CDR1 and CDR2: SQVTM and ANQGSEA. CDR3 length equals 11 residues. V lost 7 bases to trimming and J lost 4 bases, with 11 bases between them. CDR3 nucleotide sequence: TGCAGCGCTGCGTCCGGTTACGAGCAGTACTTC. Translating it yields CSAASGYEQYF.

The V call is TRBV28, the J call TRBJ1-1, with 10 bases aligning to TRBD1. Germline V gives CDR1 MDHEN, CDR2 SYDVKM. V lost 6 bases, J lost 6 bases, and 7 bases stayed unmatched. The length of the CDR3 is 14 residues. Written as DNA, the CDR3 is TGTGCCAGCAGGCGACAGGGGGCTAGGGCTGAAGCTTTCTTT. Protein: CASRRQGARAEAFF.

This clonotype appeared many times. One end of the junction fails to match germline, which may point to a read error. The V gene is TRBV12-3 or TRBV12-4, the J gene TRBJ2-2; 7 nucleotides align to TRBD2. This CDR3 comprises 14 residues. CDR3 nucleotides: TGTGCCAGCAGTTTCGGGGGGAACGCCGGGGAGCTGTTTTTT. This codes for CASSFGGNAGELFF.

In its sample, this clonotype was seen many times. This chain connects TRBV11-3 to TRBJ1-1; 10 bases map to TRBD1. The CDR3 has 16 residues. Per germline, CDR1 SGHNT and CDR2 YENEEA. After removal of 5 bases from V and 3 bases from J, the junction contained 9 bases not matched to a gene. CDR3 nucleotide sequence: TGTGCCAGCAGCCCCGGGACAGGGGACCCGGACACTGAAGCTTTCTTT. Encoded protein: CASSPGTGDPDTEAFF.

The V gene is TRBV7-9, the J gene TRBJ1-6, with D unresolved. The germline gives CDR1 SEHNR, CDR2 FQNEAQ (reference sequence). The CDR3 has 17 residues. V was shortened by 4 bases and J by 0 bases, with 13 bases between the two germline ends. DNA of the CDR3: TGTGCCAGCAGCTCGAGCGTGGGATCCTCCTATAATTCACCCCTCCACTTT. This encodes CASSSSVGSSYNSPLHF. Using reference TRBV7-9 and TRBJ1-6 for the parts outside the CDR3, the full variable domain is DTGVSQNPRHKITKRGQNVTFRCDPISEHNRLYWYRQTLGQGPEFLTYFQNEAQLEKSRLLSDRFSAERPKGSFSTLEIQRTEQGDSAMYLCASSSSVGSSYNSPLHFGNGTRLTVT.

Many counts were recorded for this clonotype. CDR3: CASSQVAQRTDTQYF. Here the CDR3 DNA reads TGTGCCAGCAGCCAAGTCGCCCAGCGCACAGATACGCAGTATTTT. This chain uses TRBV3-1 with TRBJ2-3; no clear D. Germline V gives CDR1 LGHDT, CDR2 YNNKEL (reference sequence). The ends were cut back, 1 base at V and 1 base at J, with 9 bases in the middle. This CDR3 has 15 residues.

This clonotype was counted between two and nine times. This chain connects TRBV10-3 to TRBJ2-2; D is perhaps TRBD1 or TRBD2 (5 bases each). The CDR3 runs 18 residues. V was clipped by 0 bases and J by 6 bases, with 20 bases between them. Germline CDR1 ENHRY, CDR2 SYGVKD. CDR3 loop: CAISESNRQRTRAGELFF. The CDR3 coding sequence is TGTGCCATCAGTGAGTCGAATCGACAGCGAACTAGGGCCGGGGAGCTGTTTTTT.

The chain couples TRBV19 to TRBJ2-1, with 12 nucleotides matching TRBD2. V was clipped by 5 bases and J by 7 bases; unmatched bases: 6. The CDR3 has 15 amino acids. Per germline, CDR1 LNHDA and CDR2 SQIVND (reference sequence). CDR3 region: CASSPGTSGWNEQFF. The CDR3 DNA sequence: TGTGCCAGTAGTCCAGGGACTAGCGGGTGGAATGAGCAGTTCTTC.

This clonotype was found many times. Written as DNA, the CDR3 is TGTGCCAGCAGTTTGGCCAGGTCCTACAATGAGCAGTTCTTC. It yields the protein CASSLARSYNEQFF. The chain is built from TRBV12-3 or TRBV12-4 and TRBJ2-1, with D unresolved. The CDR3 loop spans 14 amino acids. The germline V and J ends were trimmed by 3 bases and 1 base, with 7 bases remaining between them.

This clonotype was seen only once. The rearrangement links TRBV7-8 to TRBJ2-1; 7 bases match TRBD1. The CDR3 has 16 residues. Germline trimming cut 2 bases from V and 1 base from J; bases unmatched to any gene: 5. The germline CDR1 and CDR2 sequences are SGHVS and FQNEAQ. CDR3: CASSLLARGSYNEQFF. The CDR3 coding sequence is TGTGCCAGCAGCTTACTTGCCAGGGGGTCCTACAATGAGCAGTTCTTC.